The 18 T cell receptor beta chains reported below all come from one sample, sequenced in a study of beta chain features in type 1 diabetes. Sequencing targeted expressed TCRB transcripts, as all isolated RNA had been reverse transcribed. The data were produced by immunoSEQ multiplex PCR, yet TCRdb's version contains in-frame clones alone and is incomplete. Of roughly 240,000 clones in the sample, roughly 24% were seen once. Their target antigens are unknown. Whole-study results and caveats: Patients with Type 1 diabetes showed moderately but significantly shorter TCRB CDR3s in all four CD4+ subsets.

The sequenced sample was naive CD4+ T cells from blood. Receptor source: a woman aged 25 to 39 with type 1 diabetes.

The chain couples TRBV28 to TRBJ2-7, with 9 bases identical to TRBD1. From germline, CDR1 is MDHEN and CDR2 SYDVKM. The CDR3 length is 15 residues. V lost 8 bases to trimming and J lost 5 bases; unmatched junction nucleotides: 13. The CDR3 loop reads CASPRGGQGNHEQYF. CDR3 coding DNA: TGTGCCAGCCCGAGAGGCGGACAGGGGAACCACGAGCAGTACTTC. Supplemented by reference TRBV28 and TRBJ2-7, the full variable domain reads DVKVTQSSRYLVKRTGEKVFLECVQDMDHENMFWYRQDPGLGLRLIYFSYDVKMKEKGDIPEGYSVSREKKERFSLILESASTNQTSMYLCASPRGGQGNHEQYFGPGTRLTVT.

This clone was detected only a few times. The chain combines TRBV9 with TRBJ2-1; 8 bases line up with TRBD2. Germline lookup yields CDR1 SGDLS and CDR2 YYNGEE. The V gene end was trimmed by 3 bases and the J gene end by 5 bases; junction bases not matched to a gene: 4. This CDR3 contains 14 residues. CDR3: CASSAGTSHNEQFF. CDR3 bases: TGTGCCAGCAGCGCCGGGACTAGTCACAATGAGCAGTTCTTC.

In its sample, this clone was seen a few times. The chain recombines TRBV28 with TRBJ2-2, with no clear D. The V end was cut by 3 bases, the J end by 0 bases, with 11 bases between. Germline assignment: CDR1 MDHEN and CDR2 SYDVKM. The CDR3 extends over 16 amino acids. CDR3 residues: CASSFSGLANTGELFF. The CDR3 region has the DNA TGTGCCAGCAGTTTCTCGGGTTTAGCGAACACCGGGGAGCTGTTTTTT.

The V call is TRBV6-5, the J call TRBJ2-1; D is perhaps TRBD2 (5 bases). This CDR3 is built from 15 residues. Trimming took off 0 bases at V and 0 bases at J, with 6 bases between the two ends. Germline lookup yields CDR1 MNHEY and CDR2 SVGAGI. This CDR3 reads CASSYSGSSYNEQFF. The CDR3 DNA sequence: TGTGCCAGCAGTTACTCTGGGAGCTCCTACAATGAGCAGTTCTTC.

The chain is built from TRBV28 and TRBJ2-1; 8 nucleotides match TRBD1. This CDR3 is built from 14 residues. V lost 5 bases and J lost 4; bases outside the gene matches: 4. Germline lookup yields CDR1 MDHEN and CDR2 SYDVKM. The CDR3 region is CASSGQGAYNEQFF. As DNA, the CDR3 is TGTGCCAGCAGTGGACAGGGAGCTTACAATGAGCAGTTCTTC.

The rearrangement uses TRBV9 and TRBJ1-1; D is perhaps TRBD1 (6 bases). The CDR3 runs 15 residues. Trimming took off 0 bases at V and 4 bases at J, with 13 bases between the two ends. Germline V gene data show CDR1 as SGDLS and CDR2 as YYNGEE. This CDR3 reads CASSVGTVAATEAFF. The CDR3 coding sequence is TGTGCCAGCAGCGTAGGGACAGTCGCTGCCACTGAAGCTTTCTTT.

J is TRBJ2-5 and V is TRBV2; tentatively, D is TRBD2 (6 bases). V dropped 11 bases and J dropped 5 bases, with 24 bases sitting between them. The length of the CDR3 is 15 residues. CDR1 and CDR2 (germline): SNHLY, FYNNEI. DNA of the CDR3: TGTGCCGGCTCCGGGACTGGAGTTGAGGGGGAGACCCAGTACTTC. Its protein product is CAGSGTGVEGETQYF.

This clone has only a few counts. This rearrangement joins TRBV28 to TRBJ2-7; 8 bases line up with TRBD1. The germline V gene encodes CDR1 MDHEN and CDR2 SYDVKM. This CDR3 region has 13 residues. CDR3 loop: CGTRGTGSYEQYF. CDR3 DNA sequence: TGTGGAACGAGGGGGACAGGATCCTACGAGCAGTACTTC.

There are a few counts of this clone. The chain couples TRBV4-1 to TRBJ2-3, with a tentative D call TRBD2 (6 bases). The ends were cut back, 0 bases at V and 1 base at J, with 11 bases in the middle. There are 16 residues in the CDR3. Germline CDR1 is MGHRA and CDR2 is YSYEKL. CDR3 coding DNA: TGCGCCAGCAGCCAAGATCCCGGGAGAGGCACAGATACGCAGTATTTT. It specifies CASSQDPGRGTDTQYF.

The chain links TRBV7-9 to TRBJ2-3; 12 nucleotides match TRBD2. The CDR3 runs to 17 residues. Germline loops: CDR1 SEHNR, CDR2 FQNEAQ (reference sequence). Unmatched junction bases numbered 8, after V lost 5 bases and J lost 2 bases. Here the CDR3 reads CASSPTWTSGDTDTQYF. In DNA form, the CDR3 reads TGTGCCAGCAGCCCGACTTGGACTAGCGGGGACACAGATACGCAGTATTTT.

The J gene is TRBJ2-1, the V gene TRBV28; 14 positions match TRBD2. Trimming at V came to 7 bases and at J to 6 bases, leaving 5 bases not matched to a gene. The CDR3 runs 15 residues. The germline gives CDR1 MDHEN, CDR2 SYDVKM. The CDR3, as DNA: TGTGCCAGCATTGGGACTAGCGGGAGCAGCAATGAGCAGTTCTTC. This codes for CASIGTSGSSNEQFF.

This clone occurred a few times. This chain uses TRBV18 with TRBJ1-1; the D is unclear. Germline V lookup: CDR1 KGHSH, CDR2 LQKENI. Deletions cut 4 bases from V and 0 bases from J, with 9 bases between. This CDR3 has 14 amino acids. The CDR3 DNA sequence: TGTGCCAGCTCACTTCAGAGCGTGAACACTGAAGCTTTCTTT. This translates into CASSLQSVNTEAFF.

There are a few counts of this clone. The chain employs TRBV5-1 and TRBJ2-1, with 10 bases lining up with TRBD2. This CDR3 spans 15 amino acids. The V and J ends lost 2 bases and 7 bases, in that order; junction bases with no gene match: 6. Germline V gives CDR1 SGHRS, CDR2 YFSETQ. CDR3 DNA: TGCGCCAGCAGCTTAAAACTAGCGGGAAGAAATGAGCAGTTCTTC. This gives the protein CASSLKLAGRNEQFF.

V usage is TRBV18 and J usage is TRBJ2-7; TRBD2 matches 10 bases. The germline gives CDR1 KGHSH, CDR2 LQKENI. Trimming cost V 6 bases and J 3 bases; bases outside gene matches: 8. The CDR3 runs to 15 residues. The CDR3 nucleotides read TGTGCCAGCTCCCCTAGCGGGAGTGGGATCTACGAGCAGTACTTC. It codes for CASSPSGSGIYEQYF.

V is TRBV5-6 and J is TRBJ1-5, with D perhaps matching TRBD1 (5 bases). CDR1 is SGHDT and CDR2 is YYEEEE in the germline V gene. The CDR3 spans 15 residues. Trimming shortened V by 4 bases and J by 3 bases, and 14 bases separated the two germline ends. The CDR3 reads CASSLQGEPNQPQHF. The CDR3 DNA reads as TGTGCCAGCAGCCTGCAGGGTGAGCCCAATCAGCCCCAGCATTTT.

Only a few counts were recorded for this clone. V is TRBV4-2 and J is TRBJ2-1; 11 nucleotides align to TRBD2. Germline V lookup: CDR1 LGHNA, CDR2 YNFKEQ. J gave up 6 bases and V 0 bases, and 4 bases lay outside the gene matches. The CDR3 spans 16 residues. DNA for the CDR3: TGTGCCAGCAGCCAAGATCTACTAGCGGGAGTCAATGAGCAGTTCTTC. Protein sequence: CASSQDLLAGVNEQFF.

The CDR3 nucleotides read TGTGCCAGCAGCTTAGACAGGGGCTGGAGTGGCTACACCTTC. Protein: CASSLDRGWSGYTF. The J gene is TRBJ1-2, the V gene TRBV7-2, with TRBD1 matching over 7 bases. From germline, CDR1 is SGHTA and CDR2 FQGNSA. The junction had 6 bases not matched to a gene; V was cut back by 1 base and J by 7 bases. The CDR3 totals 14 residues.

The rearrangement uses TRBV9 and TRBJ2-3; 8 bases line up with TRBD2. The CDR3 extends over 17 amino acids. V lost 4 bases and J lost 4; bases outside the gene matches: 14. Germline CDR1 reads SGDLS; CDR2 reads YYNGEE. The CDR3 DNA follows: TGTGCCAGCAGCAGCGGTGCGGGAGGTATTTGGGCAGATACGCAGTATTTT. Translation: CASSSGAGGIWADTQYF.